The sequence of this T cell receptor beta chain was determined in a study of graft-versus-host responses after intestinal transplantation. This CDR3 contains 16 residues. CDR1 MGHDK and CDR2 SYGVNS come from the germline V gene. V was pared by 1 base and J by 7 bases, with 16 bases between. This clone was counted once. TCRdb keeps only in-frame clones here, not all; method: immunoSEQ multiplex PCR. The data show under 90,000 clones, 80% to 95% seen once. V is TRBV25-1 and J is TRBJ2-2; D tentatively fits TRBD1 or TRBD2 (6 bases each). The sequences come from PBMCs, collected 98 days after intestinal transplantation. The TCR comes from a human patient who received an intestinal transplant, so some T cells may come from the graft donor. CDR3 amino acids: CASSEFGGGPGGELFF. CDR3 bases: TGTGCCAGCAGTGAATTTGGTGGGGGGCCGGGCGGGGAGCTGTTTTTT. The full variable domain, rest sourced from reference TRBV25-1 and TRBJ2-2, is EADIYQTPRYLVIGTGKKITLECSQTMGHDKMYWYQQDPGMELHLIHYSYGVNSTEKGDLSSESTVSRIRTEHFPLTLESARPSHTSQYLCASSEFGGGPGGELFFGEGSRLTVL.